The TCR beta chain described here comes from a study of CD8 T cells in ankylosing spondylitis. Study-level results: It was reported that disease-linked clones were significantly enriched in matched ankylosing spondylitis synovial fluid. About 8 highly homologous variants made up a TCR beta motif, and this motif appeared characteristic of ankylosing spondylitis blood.

TCRdb fed the 5' RACE reads into MiXCR, producing one record per CDR3 protein. This table holds about 540,000 distinct CDR3 sequences, approximately 12% found once. The CDR3 covers 13 residues. V gave up 0 bases and J gave up 6 bases, with 11 bases separating them. The germline V gene encodes CDR1 GTSNPN and CDR2 SVGIG (reference sequence). Turning to this clonotype: No antigen is known for it.

V gene TRBV30 combines with J gene TRBJ1-2; TRBD1 might be the D (5 bases). The receptor was derived from a male donor with ankylosing spondylitis. Specimen: blood, either unsorted or a sorted T cell fraction (not recorded which). The DNA for the CDR3 is TGTGCCTGGAGTGTACTTGGGGGAAATGGCTACACCTTC. Its protein product is CAWSVLGGNGYTF.